The 21 T cell receptor beta chains reported below all come from one sample, sequenced in a study of regulatory T cells in long-lasting Graves disease. Sample time point: persistent/refractory GD, antithyroid drugs over 5 years with positive TRAb. Construction of the TCR library relied on RNA isolated from PBMCs. Construction of TCR beta libraries relied on iRepertoire HTBI primers and on Arm-PCR targeting CDR3 regions. One entry per CDR3 protein, called by TCRdb with MiXCR from the multiplex PCR reads. Among some 340,000 distinct CDR3 sequences listed, less than 30% were seen once. The sample was peripheral blood mononuclear cells (PBMCs), taken when the disease was refractory, from a patient treated with antithyroid drugs. Receptor source: a woman in her thirties or forties with Graves disease.

The chain recombines TRBV5-5 with TRBJ1-2; 11 nucleotides match TRBD1. Trimming cost V 4 bases and J 2 bases; bases outside gene matches: 7. The CDR3 is 16 residues long. Germline V gives CDR1 SGHKS, CDR2 YYEKEE (reference sequence). CDR3 nucleotide sequence: TGTGCCAGCAGCCCCGGGACAGGGGGTTGGAACTATGGCTACACCTTC. This sequence encodes CASSPGTGGWNYGYTF.

V gene TRBV7-8 combines with J gene TRBJ1-5, with unresolved D. Germline CDR1 is SGHVS and CDR2 is FQNEAQ. With 2 bases removed from V and 1 base from J, the gap between germline ends came to 6 bases. CDR3 size: 14 residues. CDR3 loop: CASSLMQSNQPQHF. As DNA, the CDR3 is TGTGCCAGCAGCTTAATGCAAAGCAATCAGCCCCAGCATTTT.

At least ten counts were recorded for this clonotype. This chain connects TRBV28 to TRBJ1-2; D gene ambiguous. V shed 2 bases and J shed 3 bases, with 7 bases lying between them. Germline CDR1 is MDHEN and CDR2 is SYDVKM. The CDR3 is made up of 13 amino acids. CDR3 in amino acids: CASSLRLDYGYTF. DNA for the CDR3: TGTGCCAGCAGTTTAAGACTTGACTATGGCTACACCTTC.

This clonotype showed up many times. The chain recombines TRBV12-3 or TRBV12-4 with TRBJ2-2; the D is unclear. V dropped 5 bases and J dropped 0 bases, with 13 bases sitting between them. The CDR3 is 16 amino acids. As DNA, the CDR3 is TGTGCCAGCAGTCCCCCCTGGATGTCGAACACCGGGGAGCTGTTTTTT. Encoded protein: CASSPPWMSNTGELFF.

This clonotype was counted many times. The chain has TRBV2 and TRBJ2-5, with a possible D match to TRBD2 (6 bases). V lost 7 bases to trimming and J lost 7 bases, with 16 bases between them. The CDR3 length is 13 residues. Germline CDR1 is SNHLY and CDR2 is FYNNEI. CDR3 nucleotide sequence: TGTGCCAGCAAAGGGGAGGACATAGGGACCCAGTACTTC. This codes for CASKGEDIGTQYF.

This clonotype turned up a few times. The chain links TRBV11-2 to TRBJ1-1, with TRBD1 identical over 7 bases. Germline trimming cut 2 bases from V and 4 bases from J; bases unmatched to any gene: 4. The germline V gene has CDR1 SGHAT and CDR2 FQNNGV. The CDR3 totals 14 residues. Here the CDR3 DNA reads TGTGCCAGCAGCTTACGAAGGGGGCCCACTGAAGCTTTCTTT. Translating gives CASSLRRGPTEAFF. The variable domain in full, completed from reference TRBV11-2 and TRBJ1-1, reads EAGVAQSPRYKIIEKRQSVAFWCNPISGHATLYWYQQILGQGPKLLIQFQNNGVVDDSQLPKDRFSAERLKGVDSTLKIQPAKLEDSAVYLCASSLRRGPTEAFFGQGTRLTVV.

This clonotype was recorded many times. The chain recombines TRBV7-2 with TRBJ2-2; 10 nucleotides align to TRBD2. The CDR3 has 15 amino acids. Trimming cost V 4 bases and J 5 bases; bases outside gene matches: 4. Looked up from germline, CDR1 is SGHTA and CDR2 is FQGNSA. CDR3: CASSWGLARTGELFF. The CDR3, as DNA: TGTGCCAGCAGCTGGGGACTAGCGCGGACCGGGGAGCTGTTTTTT.

The chain joins TRBV30 to TRBJ2-3, with TRBD2 matching 10 bases. The germline V gene encodes CDR1 GTSNPN and CDR2 SVGIG (reference sequence). The CDR3 is 14 amino acids. Losses at the gene ends were 7 bases for V and 1 base for J; bases not matched to a gene: 5. CDR3 protein: CALTGTSGTDTQYF. The CDR3 DNA follows: TGTGCCTTAACCGGGACTAGCGGCACAGATACGCAGTATTTT.

This clonotype was counted at least ten times. This chain uses TRBV10-3 with TRBJ1-5; 7 bases map to TRBD1. The V and J ends lost 7 bases and 7 bases, in that order; junction bases with no gene match: 7. The CDR3 length is 13 residues. CDR1 and CDR2 from the germline V gene are ENHRY and SYGVKD. The CDR3 spells CAITSGQDQPQHF. DNA of the CDR3: TGTGCCATCACTAGCGGACAGGACCAGCCCCAGCATTTT.

V and J are TRBV5-4 and TRBJ1-2, with TRBD1 matching 8 bases. J was trimmed by 6 bases and V by 4 bases; bases with no gene match: 11. In germline, CDR1 is SGHNT, CDR2 YYREEE (reference sequence). The CDR3 covers 15 residues. The CDR3 bases are TGTGCCAGCAGCGCCCGGGACAGGAACTTCAATGGCTACACCTTC. Protein product: CASSARDRNFNGYTF.

The table lists this clonotype with a few counts. The chain carries TRBV6-5 and TRBJ2-2; D uncertain. Germline CDR1 reads MNHEY; CDR2 reads SVGAGI. This CDR3 region has 14 residues. V was trimmed by 0 bases and J by 5 bases, leaving 7 bases between them. In DNA form, the CDR3 reads TGTGCCAGCAGTTACTCAGGTGGTACCGGGGAGCTGTTTTTT. Translation: CASSYSGGTGELFF.

This clonotype was counted many times. The chain recombines TRBV2 with TRBJ2-5; D is uncertain. Germline-derived CDR1 and CDR2 are SNHLY and FYNNEI. This CDR3 has 13 amino acids. The germline V and J ends were trimmed by 10 bases and 2 bases, with 14 bases remaining between them. The chain's CDR3 is CAILPYTQETQYF. The DNA for the CDR3 is TGTGCCATACTCCCGTATACACAAGAGACCCAGTACTTC.

Many counts were recorded for this clonotype. The rearrangement uses TRBV28 and TRBJ2-7, with 8 bases fitting TRBD2. The V segment lost 4 bases and the J segment 3 bases; nucleotides outside the gene matches: 8. The CDR3 sequence is 15 residues long. CDR1 and CDR2 from the germline V gene are MDHEN and SYDVKM. The CDR3, as DNA: TGTGCCAGCAGTTCGAGCGGGAGTGGGGACTACGAGCAGTACTTC. This codes for CASSSSGSGDYEQYF. Drawing the rest from reference TRBV28 and TRBJ2-7, the complete variable domain is DVKVTQSSRYLVKRTGEKVFLECVQDMDHENMFWYRQDPGLGLRLIYFSYDVKMKEKGDIPEGYSVSREKKERFSLILESASTNQTSMYLCASSSSGSGDYEQYFGPGTRLTVT.

The chain carries TRBV6-5 and TRBJ1-5; D remains ambiguous. Germline V CDR1 and CDR2: MNHEY, SVGAGI. V was trimmed by 2 bases and J by 0 bases, leaving 11 bases between them. The CDR3 sequence is 16 residues long. Here the CDR3 DNA reads TGTGCCAGCAGTTACGATGGACCGTATAGCAATCAGCCCCAGCATTTT. Protein sequence: CASSYDGPYSNQPQHF.

This clonotype was counted only a few times. V and J are TRBV2 and TRBJ2-3; the D is unclear. V gave up 6 bases and J gave up 4 bases, with 5 bases separating them. The CDR3 has 11 residues. CDR1 and CDR2 from the germline V gene are SNHLY and FYNNEI. The CDR3 DNA follows: TGTGCCAGCAGCTCGGCAGATACGCAGTATTTT. It codes for CASSSADTQYF. Full variable domain (outside the CDR3, taken from reference TRBV2 and TRBJ2-3): EPEVTQTPSHQVTQMGQEVILRCVPISNHLYFYWYRQILGQKVEFLVSFYNNEISEKSEIFDDQFSVERPDGSNFTLKIRSTKLEDSAMYFCASSSADTQYFGPGTRLTVL.

This clonotype was seen a few times. The genes are TRBV28 and TRBJ1-4; 12 bases map to TRBD1. With 4 bases clipped from V and 4 bases from J, the junction kept 10 bases outside the gene matches. Germline V CDR1 and CDR2: MDHEN, SYDVKM. The CDR3 covers 18 residues. CDR3 loop: CASSSSRDRGLGNEKLFF. Here the CDR3 DNA reads TGTGCCAGCAGTTCCTCCCGGGACAGGGGGCTTGGTAATGAAAAACTGTTTTTT.

The rearrangement uses TRBV7-9 and TRBJ1-6; D is possibly TRBD1 (6 bases). Deletions cut 6 bases from V and 9 bases from J, with 15 bases between. The CDR3 runs 14 residues. Germline V lookup: CDR1 SEHNR, CDR2 FQNEAQ (reference sequence). Here the CDR3 reads CASSKRGGSSPLHF. The DNA for the CDR3 is TGTGCCAGCAGTAAAAGAGGGGGGAGTTCACCCCTCCACTTT. The variable domain in full, completed from reference TRBV7-9 and TRBJ1-6, reads DTGVSQNPRHKITKRGQNVTFRCDPISEHNRLYWYRQTLGQGPEFLTYFQNEAQLEKSRLLSDRFSAERPKGSFSTLEIQRTEQGDSAMYLCASSKRGGSSPLHFGNGTRLTVT.

This clonotype has a count of ten or more. The chain joins TRBV20-1 to TRBJ1-6, with D hard to call. Germline CDR1 is DFQATT and CDR2 is SNEGSKA (reference sequence). Trimming took off 5 bases at V and 4 bases at J, with 9 bases between the two ends. The CDR3 length is 13 residues. In DNA form, the CDR3 reads TGCAGTGCTCCCCGGGGTTATAATTCACCCCTCCACTTT. Encoded protein: CSAPRGYNSPLHF.

This clonotype occurred many times. The chain joins TRBV28 to TRBJ1-2, with D unclear. Germline V gene sequence: CDR1 MDHEN, CDR2 SYDVKM. The CDR3 is 14 amino acids. V was clipped by 6 bases and J by 4 bases, with 15 bases between them. DNA of the CDR3: TGTGCCAGCAGAATTTATAGGACGGCCTATGGCTACACCTTC. It translates to CASRIYRTAYGYTF.

The chain combines TRBV2 with TRBJ2-1, with TRBD1 as a possible D gene (6 bases). Germline assignment: CDR1 SNHLY and CDR2 FYNNEI. The CDR3 loop spans 11 amino acids. Trimming stripped 6 bases from V and 11 bases from J, with 11 bases between. The CDR3 sequence is CASSPRDKQFF. CDR3 nucleotide sequence: TGTGCCAGCAGCCCCAGGGACAAGCAGTTCTTC. The entire variable domain, with the rest obtained from reference TRBV2 and TRBJ2-1, is as follows: EPEVTQTPSHQVTQMGQEVILRCVPISNHLYFYWYRQILGQKVEFLVSFYNNEISEKSEIFDDQFSVERPDGSNFTLKIRSTKLEDSAMYFCASSPRDKQFFGPGTRLTVL.

This clonotype was found a few times. The chain joins TRBV13 to TRBJ1-1, with unresolved D. The CDR3 sequence is 14 residues long. Germline V gene sequence: CDR1 PRHDT, CDR2 FYEKMQ (reference sequence). With 0 bases removed from V and 6 bases from J, the gap between germline ends came to 11 bases. CDR3 loop: CASSLGPAKAEAFF. CDR3 coding DNA: TGTGCCAGCAGCTTAGGCCCCGCTAAGGCTGAAGCTTTCTTT.